This T cell receptor (beta chain) was profiled in a study of T cell responses to AZD1222 COVID-19 vaccine. On the study more broadly: Second-dose recipients at about 4 or about 12 weeks were treated as one pooled group.

Libraries were prepared by immunoSEQ multiplex PCR; TCRdb keeps only in-frame clonotypes and omits some of them. The sample holds 130,000 to 150,000 clones, roughly 90% seen once. Findings of the study overall: Spike-specific TCR breadth and depth rose after two AZD1222 doses. There were mostly white British donors and more females than males, and clonal diversity was possibly underestimated.

The CDR3 is 15 residues long. The germline V gene has CDR1 SGDLS and CDR2 YYNGEE. J lost 0 bases, V lost 2 bases, and 3 bases had no gene match. A remark on this clone: The antigen remains unidentified.

The source material was peripheral blood, sampled on day 0 of AZD1222 vaccination. V and J are TRBV9 and TRBJ1-1; 8 positions match TRBD1. The sequence was collected from an adult in good health. In nucleotides, the CDR3 is TGTGCCAGCAGCGTGGCAGGGGGCATGAACACTGAAGCTTTCTTT. Its translation: CASSVAGGMNTEAFF.